Here is one T cell receptor beta chain with its context. The data are from a study of blood T cell repertoires in COVID-19. Study as a whole: Donors in the United States, Italy and Spain gave samples during acute or convalescent COVID-19. T cells, B-cell-depleted T cells, or PBMCs supplied cDNA or gDNA.

In the original analysis: How many nucleated cells were present was estimated from reference gene primer amplification. Sequencing was performed with immunoSEQ multiplex PCR; in TCRdb, only in-frame clones are kept and a portion is missing. Clonal size and the V and J genes are those of that table, whereas D and trimming came from the DNA. The sample includes 110,000 to 150,000 clones, approximately 86% seen only once; the top ten take less than 2%. Sequencing input: peripheral blood. The clonotype comes from a woman aged 60-75 years with acute or convalescent COVID-19.

This CDR3 reads CASSRGQISGNTIYF. CDR3 coding DNA: TGTGCCAGCAGCAGGGGCCAAATCTCTGGAAACACCATATATTTT. The chain has TRBV9 and TRBJ1-3, with D maybe TRBD1 (5 bases). The ends were cut back, 4 bases at V and 0 bases at J, with 11 bases in the middle. Germline V lookup: CDR1 SGDLS, CDR2 YYNGEE. CDR3 size: 15 residues.